This entry features one T cell receptor beta chain sequence. TCRdb re-derived calls from the PCR reads in MiXCR, one entry per CDR3 protein. Here the sample spans about 20,000 distinct CDR3 sequences, just under 40% being singletons. These data originate in a study of tumor-infiltrating lymphocytes in oesophageal squamous cell carcinoma. CDR3 length: 17 residues. The germline V gene has CDR1 SGHTA and CDR2 FQGTGA. Specimen: esophageal tumor tissue. The V gene is TRBV7-3, the J gene TRBJ2-7; 8 nucleotides align to TRBD2. The J call may be incorrect, as the DNA end agrees better with TRBJ2-1. This sequence originates from a male donor with esophageal squamous cell carcinoma. The DNA of the CDR3 is TGTGCCAGCAGCCCAACGGCACTAGCGGCACCCTACAATGAGCAGTTCTTC. It encodes CASSPTALAAPYNEQFF.